This TCR beta chain is drawn from a study of response to subunit inactivated influenza vaccine. Points from the study as a whole: It was the authors' suggestion that each seasonal influenza vaccination recruits few new T cells.

Comment on this clonotype: The target antigen is unknown.

The germline V gene encodes CDR1 SGHAT and CDR2 FQDESV (reference sequence). V gave up 4 bases and J gave up 0 bases; unmatched junction bases: 15. This CDR3 is built from 19 residues. MiXCR was run by TCRdb on the RT-PCR reads, yielding one entry per CDR3 protein. The sample includes about 620,000 distinct CDR3 sequences, about 11% of them seen just once. J is TRBJ1-3 and V is TRBV11-1; 7 positions agree with TRBD1. The receptor comes from a man in his fifties or sixties who received an inactivated influenza vaccine. The specimen was PBMCs from blood, collected on the day of vaccination. The CDR3: CASSYFLYRGNLSGNTIYF. CDR3 bases: TGTGCCAGCAGCTACTTCTTATACAGGGGCAACCTCTCTGGAAACACCATATATTTT.